Shown below are 32 T cell receptor beta chains from a single sample sequenced in a study of OX40 agonist ivuxolimab in advanced cancers. Assay: immunoSEQ multiplex PCR; the TCRdb copy retains only in-frame clones and omits some. The sample lists tens of thousands of clones; roughly 87% were seen once. Material: CD4+ or CD8+ T cells sorted from blood, obtained in a trial of the OX40 agonist ivuxolimab. These receptors were collected from an adult with an advanced solid tumor such as melanoma, head and neck, liver or kidney cancer.

The V gene is TRBV7-2, the J gene TRBJ2-3; possibly TRBD2 for D (6 bases). CDR1 is SGHTA and CDR2 is FQGNSA in the germline V gene. The CDR3 runs 14 residues. Trimming pared 5 bases from V and 1 base from J, leaving 10 bases between. CDR3 sequence reads: CASSVQRGTDTQYF. The CDR3 DNA sequence: TGTGCCAGCAGCGTCCAGCGGGGCACAGATACGCAGTATTTT.

The chain carries TRBV7-9 and TRBJ2-3; the D gene is possibly TRBD1 (5 bases). This CDR3 has 14 amino acids. Germline V gives CDR1 SEHNR, CDR2 FQNEAQ (reference sequence). V lost 0 bases, J lost 6 bases, and 10 bases lay in between. The CDR3 loop reads CASSLASGWDTQYF. The DNA for the CDR3 is TGTGCCAGCAGCTTAGCCTCAGGGTGGGATACGCAGTATTTT.

The chain links TRBV11-2 to TRBJ2-1; 14 bases align to TRBD2. With V trimmed by 5 bases and J by 1 base, 7 bases remained unmatched. The CDR3 is made up of 18 amino acids. The V gene's germline CDR1 is SGHAT and CDR2 FQNNGV. The CDR3 DNA sequence: TGTGCCAGCAGCCCCGGGACTAGCGGGAGAGCGTCCTACAATGAGCAGTTCTTC. Its translation: CASSPGTSGRASYNEQFF.

With respect to this clone: A read error may account for a junction end that differs from germline. The chain has TRBV7-7 and TRBJ2-5, with unresolved D. This CDR3 comprises 13 residues. The germline V gene has CDR1 SSHAT and CDR2 FNYEAQ (reference sequence). CDR3 protein: CASSLGHQETQYF. CDR3 coding DNA: TGTGCTAGCAGCTTAGGACACCAAGAGACCCAGTACTTC.

In DNA, the CDR3 is TGTGCCAGCAGCCCCCGCGGACGGGGACGTTGGGGCTACACCTTC. Translation gives CASSPRGRGRWGYTF. The J gene is TRBJ1-2, the V gene TRBV7-2, with D possibly being TRBD1 (5 bases). Between the trimmed V and J ends, which lost 5 bases and 8 bases, there was a span of 21 bases. Germline CDR1 reads SGHTA; CDR2 reads FQGNSA. The CDR3 has 15 residues.

The chain carries TRBV30 and TRBJ2-1, with 9 bases fitting TRBD2. V lost 4 bases to trimming and J lost 0 bases; unmatched junction nucleotides: 4. The CDR3 has 15 residues. Per the germline V gene, CDR1 is GTSNPN and CDR2 is SVGIG (reference sequence). CDR3 amino acids: CAWTGLARSYNEQFF. CDR3 nucleotides: TGTGCCTGGACAGGACTAGCGCGCTCCTACAATGAGCAGTTCTTC.

The V call is TRBV4-3, the J call TRBJ1-4; D unclear. Germline loops: CDR1 LGHNA, CDR2 YSLEER. The CDR3 loop spans 17 amino acids. V lost 0 bases and J 10 bases, leaving 21 bases between the germline ends. This chain's CDR3 is CASSQDSPNTIVGKLFF. In DNA form, the CDR3 reads TGCGCCAGCAGCCAAGATAGCCCGAATACTATCGTGGGAAAACTGTTTTTT.

The chain couples TRBV7-3 to TRBJ2-5; D is ambiguous. V lost 2 bases to trimming and J lost 5 bases, with 15 bases between them. CDR1 and CDR2 (germline): SGHTA, FQGTGA. This CDR3 region has 15 residues. The CDR3 DNA reads as TGTGCCAGCAGCTTATCGGGCAGCGTAGGGGAGACCCAGTACTTC. It codes for CASSLSGSVGETQYF.

This chain uses TRBV21-1 with TRBJ2-3; the table assigns TRBD2, which was not confirmed against the DNA. TRBV21-1 is annotated as a pseudogene. The CDR3 has 22 amino acids. CDR3 nucleotides: TGTGCCAGCAGCAAAGATAGGGGGGGTAGCGGGAGTGTTGGTAGGCACACAGATACGCAGTATTTT. Its translation is CASSKDRGGSGSVGRHTDTQYF.

This chain uses TRBV7-9 with TRBJ2-7; D gene unclear. Looked up from germline, CDR1 is SEHNR and CDR2 is FQNEAQ (reference sequence). The CDR3 has 11 amino acids. With 8 bases removed from V and 6 bases from J, the gap between germline ends came to 11 bases. CDR3 sequence reads: CASGTPFEQYF. CDR3 DNA sequence: TGTGCCAGCGGAACTCCATTCGAGCAGTACTTC.

This clone was observed a handful of times. The J gene is TRBJ1-6, the V gene TRBV5-1; D is perhaps TRBD1 (6 bases). Trimming stripped 0 bases from V and 7 bases from J, with 11 bases between. From germline, CDR1 is SGHRS and CDR2 YFSETQ. The CDR3 is 15 amino acids. CDR3 residues: CASSLAFQGNSPLHF. The DNA for the CDR3 is TGCGCCAGCAGCTTGGCCTTCCAGGGGAATTCACCCCTCCACTTT.

The rearrangement links TRBV6-1 to TRBJ2-5; TRBD1 matches at 10 bases. Germline V gene sequence: CDR1 MNHNS, CDR2 SASEGT. V trimming: 3 bases; J trimming: 5 bases; junction bases outside the gene matches: 6. This CDR3 region has 15 residues. CDR3 sequence reads: CASSDRTGGAETQYF. CDR3 in DNA: TGTGCCAGCAGTGACAGGACAGGGGGTGCGGAGACCCAGTACTTC.

The chain employs TRBV18 and TRBJ2-1; a possible D gene is TRBD1 (6 bases). The CDR3 has 16 residues. V lost 2 bases and J lost 7, with 18 bases in between. Germline assignment: CDR1 KGHSH and CDR2 LQKENI. CDR3 nucleotide sequence: TGTGCCAGCTCACCAAGGACAGAGAGCTTGGGGAATGAGCAGTTCTTC. Amino acids: CASSPRTESLGNEQFF. Full variable domain (remainder filled in from reference TRBV18 and TRBJ2-1): NAGVMQNPRHLVRRRGQEARLRCSPMKGHSHVYWYRQLPEEGLKFMVYLQKENIIDESGMPKERFSAEFPKEGPSILRIQQVVRGDSAAYFCASSPRTESLGNEQFFGPGTRLTVL.

This clone was observed a handful of times. This chain joins TRBV2 and TRBJ2-7, with 7 positions matching TRBD1. Per the germline V gene, CDR1 is SNHLY and CDR2 is FYNNEI. The CDR3 is 14 residues long. V was pared by 4 bases and J by 6 bases, with 9 bases of the junction left unmatched. In DNA form, the CDR3 reads TGTGCCAGCAGTGCACAGGGGAGATCGGGCGAGCAGTACTTC. Its translation: CASSAQGRSGEQYF.

This chain uses TRBV15 with TRBJ2-7; 8 bases map to TRBD1. This CDR3 comprises 15 residues. V lost 6 bases and J lost 4; bases outside the gene matches: 11. Germline CDR1 reads LNHNV; CDR2 reads YYDKDF (reference sequence). As DNA, the CDR3 is TGTGCCACCAGGTGGGAGGCAGGGGGCCATTACGAGCAGTACTTC. Translation gives CATRWEAGGHYEQYF.

The chain recombines TRBV7-2 with TRBJ2-2, with D unclear. Germline loops: CDR1 SGHTA, CDR2 FQGNSA. V was cut by 3 bases and J by 5 bases, with 10 bases left in between. This CDR3 has 14 amino acids. Written as DNA, the CDR3 is TGTGCCAGCAGCTTTGCAGCACAAACCGGGGAGCTGTTTTTT. This gives the protein CASSFAAQTGELFF.

The chain uses TRBV9 and TRBJ2-1; tentative D call: TRBD2 (5 bases). CDR3 size: 16 residues. Germline V gives CDR1 SGDLS, CDR2 YYNGEE. Trimming took off 0 bases at V and 5 bases at J, with 15 bases between the two ends. The CDR3 nucleotides read TGTGCCAGCAGCGTAGGGGTCGGGATACGGGACAATGAGCAGTTCTTC. Translated: CASSVGVGIRDNEQFF.

This clone is labeled medium-sized (0.01 to 0.1%). CDR3 amino acids: CASSETTEVKPQHF. In nucleotides, the CDR3 is TGTGCCAGCAGTGAGACCACAGAAGTCAAGCCCCAGCATTTT. V and J are TRBV6-1 and TRBJ1-5; unclear D gene. Germline V gene lookup returns CDR1 MNHNS and CDR2 SASEGT. Trimming stripped 3 bases from V and 8 bases from J, with 14 bases between. The CDR3 is made up of 14 amino acids.

This sequence joins TRBV5-1 and TRBJ2-1, with 14 bases identical to TRBD2. V lost 4 bases, J lost 7 bases, and 4 bases stayed unmatched. The CDR3 is 15 amino acids. Germline assignment: CDR1 SGHRS and CDR2 YFSETQ. The DNA of the CDR3 is TGCGCCAGCAGCCTGACTAGCGGGAGGGGAAATGAGCAGTTCTTC. Amino acid sequence: CASSLTSGRGNEQFF.

The V call is TRBV19, the J call TRBJ2-1, with D maybe TRBD1 (6 bases). Trimming left V 3 bases short and J 3 bases short, with 12 bases between. CDR1 and CDR2 (germline): LNHDA, SQIVND (reference sequence). The CDR3 loop spans 15 amino acids. CDR3 coding DNA: TGTGCCAGTAGTATCCCAGGGGTCCTCTACAATGAGCAGTTCTTC. Translating gives CASSIPGVLYNEQFF.

J is TRBJ1-2 and V is TRBV19; D not resolved. Trimming took off 7 bases at V and 2 bases at J, with 17 bases between the two ends. The V gene's germline CDR1 is LNHDA and CDR2 SQIVND (reference sequence). The CDR3 length is 15 residues. CDR3 amino acids: CASKNEHLTNYGYTF. The CDR3 nucleotides read TGTGCCAGTAAGAATGAACATCTCACCAACTATGGCTACACCTTC. The full variable domain, rest sourced from reference TRBV19 and TRBJ1-2, is DGGITQSPKYLFRKEGQNVTLSCEQNLNHDAMYWYRQDPGQGLRLIYYSQIVNDFQKGDIAEGYSVSREKKESFPLTVTSAQKNPTAFYLCASKNEHLTNYGYTFGSGTRLTVV.

CDR3 loop: CASSQTRRGPYEQYF. The DNA of the CDR3 is TGCGCCAGCAGCCAAACGAGGAGGGGGCCATACGAGCAGTACTTC. V is TRBV4-3 and J is TRBJ2-7; TRBD1 might be the D (7 bases). The CDR3 contains 15 residues. V was cut by 2 bases and J by 4 bases, with 15 bases left in between. Germline assignment: CDR1 LGHNA and CDR2 YSLEER.

This chain uses TRBV6-5 with TRBJ2-1; TRBD2 agrees at 11 bases. CDR1 and CDR2 from the germline V gene are MNHEY and SVGAGI. The CDR3 has 16 amino acids. The junction had 7 bases not matched to a gene; V was cut back by 2 bases and J by 7 bases. The CDR3 region is CASSYVAGGPGNEQFF. Here the CDR3 DNA reads TGTGCCAGCAGTTACGTAGCGGGAGGGCCAGGTAATGAGCAGTTCTTC.

V gene TRBV30 combines with J gene TRBJ1-2, with no clear D. Germline V gives CDR1 GTSNPN, CDR2 SVGIG (reference sequence). CDR3 length: 15 amino acids. Trimming pared 1 base from V and 13 bases from J, leaving 25 bases between. This CDR3 reads CAWSGRGPDVKWFTF. The DNA of the CDR3 is TGTGCCTGGAGTGGACGCGGACCGGACGTTAAGTGGTTCACCTTC.

In DNA form, the CDR3 reads TGTGCCAGCAGTTTATCGGGCTGGGGCCGGGATAATTCACCCCTCCACTTT. Encoded protein: CASSLSGWGRDNSPLHF. The J gene is TRBJ1-6, the V gene TRBV28; maybe TRBD1 (5 bases). Per germline, CDR1 MDHEN and CDR2 SYDVKM. V was cut by 1 base and J by 5 bases, with 15 bases left in between. The CDR3 contains 17 residues.

The CDR3 is CASSRGDSYNEQFF. The CDR3 DNA reads as TGTGCCAGCAGCCGCGGGGACTCCTACAATGAGCAGTTCTTC. The rearrangement uses TRBV4-2 and TRBJ2-1, with D perhaps matching TRBD2 (6 bases). Trimming shortened V by 4 bases and J by 0 bases, and 7 bases separated the two germline ends. Germline values: CDR1 LGHNA, CDR2 YNFKEQ. The CDR3 totals 14 residues.

The genes are TRBV4-1 and TRBJ1-1; 7 bases align to TRBD1. The V gene's germline CDR1 is MGHRA and CDR2 YSYEKL. This CDR3 comprises 13 residues. Trimming at V came to 3 bases and at J to 5 bases, leaving 3 bases not matched to a gene. The chain's CDR3 is CASSQNRGTEAFF. In nucleotides, the CDR3 is TGCGCCAGCAGCCAGAACAGGGGAACTGAAGCTTTCTTT.

The J gene is TRBJ2-7, the V gene TRBV4-1, with D perhaps TRBD2 (6 bases). The ends were cut back, 0 bases at V and 1 base at J, with 16 bases in the middle. In germline, CDR1 is MGHRA, CDR2 YSYEKL. This CDR3 contains 17 residues. For the CDR3, the DNA is TGCGCCAGCAGCCAAGATGGGGTACGCGGGACTTCCTACGAGCAGTACTTC. Residues: CASSQDGVRGTSYEQYF.

The chain is built from TRBV4-3 and TRBJ2-3; D gene ambiguous. The V end lost 0 bases, the J end lost 3 bases, and 13 bases lay between the germline ends. The CDR3 is made up of 16 amino acids. CDR1 and CDR2 from the germline V gene are LGHNA and YSLEER. CDR3: CASSQDGEHQTDTQYF. Written as DNA, the CDR3 is TGCGCCAGCAGCCAAGATGGGGAACACCAAACAGATACGCAGTATTTT.

This chain links TRBV9 with TRBJ2-3; TRBD2 aligns across 11 bases. Per the germline V gene, CDR1 is SGDLS and CDR2 is YYNGEE. This CDR3 contains 16 residues. The V and J ends lost 4 bases and 7 bases, in that order; junction bases with no gene match: 11. This CDR3 reads CASSPRLAGLGNTQYF. The CDR3 DNA reads TGTGCCAGCAGCCCGCGACTAGCGGGATTAGGAAATACGCAGTATTTT.

The chain uses TRBV19 and TRBJ2-3; D unclear. Germline V lookup: CDR1 LNHDA, CDR2 SQIVND (reference sequence). V was trimmed by 3 bases and J by 4 bases, leaving 11 bases between them. This CDR3 has 14 amino acids. CDR3 in DNA: TGTGCCAGTAGTATGGAAATGGCGGCAGATACGCAGTATTTT. Translated: CASSMEMAADTQYF. The entire variable domain, with the rest obtained from reference TRBV19 and TRBJ2-3, is as follows: DGGITQSPKYLFRKEGQNVTLSCEQNLNHDAMYWYRQDPGQGLRLIYYSQIVNDFQKGDIAEGYSVSREKKESFPLTVTSAQKNPTAFYLCASSMEMAADTQYFGPGTRLTVL.

This chain joins TRBV7-2 and TRBJ1-5; 8 nucleotides match TRBD1. This CDR3 contains 14 residues. Per germline, CDR1 SGHTA and CDR2 FQGNSA. Trimming removed 3 bases from V and 5 bases from J; junction bases left unmatched: 3. CDR3 in amino acids: CASSLTGADQPQHF. The CDR3 DNA follows: TGTGCCAGCAGCTTGACAGGGGCGGATCAGCCCCAGCATTTT.